This T cell receptor (beta chain) was obtained from a study of shared T cell receptors in the human thymus. CDR1 is SGHDN and CDR2 is FVKESK in the germline V gene. This CDR3 spans 16 amino acids. V lost 1 base to trimming and J lost 3 bases; unmatched junction nucleotides: 5. Data came from immunoSEQ multiplex PCR; TCRdb stores just in-frame clones and leaves some out. Found here are 500,000 to 550,000 clones, around 78% of them singletons; the top ten hold more than 0.01%. The sample also formed part of further work on human thymus T cells. From that study: Among the donors, all were healthy Finnish infants having corrective surgery for congenital heart defects. Resections that were taken during corrective heart surgery supplied the thymus tissue.

The chain has TRBV14 and TRBJ2-3; 9 bases are a match to TRBD2. This receptor was identified in a boy younger than two with a congenital heart defect. The specimen sequenced was thymocytes. CDR3 coding DNA: TGTGCCAGCAGCCAAGGGGCTAGCGGGGCGACAGATACGCAGTATTTT. Translation gives CASSQGASGATDTQYF.